This TCR beta chain comes out of a study of blood T cell repertoires in COVID-19 (dated by TCRdb to the early 2020s). At the level of the whole study: Samples covering the acute and convalescent phases of COVID-19 were provided by collaborators in the United States, Italy and Spain. The material from the prospective study consisted of cDNA or gDNA derived from T cells, B-cell-depleted T cells, or PBMCs. Subjects who had been exposed to COVID-19, were actively infected with it, or had recovered from it provided the deeply sampled blood TCRbeta repertoires that made up the dataset. The repertoires were released in a freely available public database meant as a resource for research on the immune response to SARS-CoV-2. Samples came from the ongoing ImmuneRACE study (first 160 participants) plus 1,254 subjects from 6 global collaborators. A de-identified subject ID, COVID-19 status, age in years and sex were almost always included in the sample metadata. HLA class I and class II types, where available, came from metadata supplied by the sample provider rather than from assay-based typing. Beyond this particular receptor, the publication reports: How much clinical and demographic metadata was included differed by source and by participant, and the metadata was provided uncurated.

Worth noting for this clone: Its antigen remains unidentified. Nothing much larger sits one base from this clone, and base qualities are not available.

Whole blood was collected in K2EDTA tubes by collaborating institutions according to the institutions' own protocols. For TCRbeta analysis, collaborator samples were shipped as frozen whole blood, as isolated PBMCs, or as DNA extracted from either sample type. At the junction V is shortened by 0 bases and J by 4 bases; bases outside the gene matches: 3. CDR1 and CDR2 (GTSNPN, SVGIG) derive from the germline V gene (reference sequence). There are 15 amino acids in the CDR3, from cysteine to phenylalanine inclusive. The DNA shown is the 45-base CDR3, in frame from base 1. The immunoSEQ Assay, a bias-controlled multiplex PCR, was used to amplify TCRbeta CDR3 regions from genomic DNA. The authors processed their data as follows. Nucleated cell counts per sample were estimated from amplification of reference gene primers within the assay. To quantify the absolute abundance of each unique TCRbeta CDR3 rearrangement, sequence reads were collapsed and filtered. For each sample, productive Simpson clonality was calculated by taking the square root of Simpson's diversity index across productive rearrangements. TCRdb took this table from immuneACCESS and kept in-frame rearrangements with V and J called. Such tables lack part of the clones; where checked against another copy, unresolved V genes explain under half of the gap, and the rest is unexplained. Clonal size and the V and J genes are those of that table, whereas D and trimming came from the DNA. The sample data list 15,000 to 20,000 clones, and around 80% of these were observed just once. The top ten clones comprise approximately 23% of the sample.

What was sequenced was peripheral blood. This TCR came from a man aged 55 to 69 with active or convalescent COVID-19. The chain was built from TRBV30 and TRBJ1-3, with 10 middle bases fitting TRBD1. The CDR3 sequence is CAWSVGTGEGNTIYF. The nucleotide sequence is given as TGTGCCTGGAGTGTCGGGACAGGGGAGGGAAACACCATATATTTT.